The source of this T cell receptor (beta chain) is a study of T cell repertoires in cytomegalovirus infection. Findings and caveats of the study: The study identified carriers of CMV plus the relevant HLA from cumulative public TCR beta family frequency. Clonotypes of TCR beta that were HLA-C-restricted and CMV-specific dominated the ex vivo response.

This clonotype was counted at least ten times. The target antigen is unknown. One entry per CDR3 protein results from TCRdb running MiXCR on the reads. The table shows about a million distinct CDR3 sequences, with 31% occurring only once. V dropped 3 bases and J dropped 4 bases, with 12 bases sitting between them. This CDR3 has 14 amino acids. Germline CDR1 and CDR2: MNHEY and SVGAGI. The J gene is TRBJ2-5, the V gene TRBV6-5; TRBD1 or TRBD2 may be the D gene (5 bases each). The origin of this receptor is a human donor in good health (CMV status not recorded). Some clones in this sample may be carry-over from other donors' samples. The input for sequencing was cultured CD8+ T cells from PBMCs, taken from culture after CMV antigen stimulation. The CDR3 spells CASSYGGLGETQYF. CDR3 nucleotide sequence: TGTGCCAGCAGTTATGGGGGATTGGGAGAGACCCAGTACTTC.